The sequence of this T cell receptor beta chain was determined in a study of metastatic and nonmetastatic thyroid tumors. Study-level information: Where malignant and benign thyroid patients were concerned, repertoires were compared across blood and tumor or nodule tissue. Study-level results: Malignant tumors reportedly showed significantly higher TCR beta diversity than benign nodules in both blood and tumor.

V was shortened by 2 bases and J by 4 bases, with 17 bases between the two germline ends. The CDR3 runs 16 residues. CDR1 is SGHAT, CDR2 FQNNGV, per germline. Each patient went into thyroid surgery without having received any treatment. Authors' analysis steps: Construction of a distant-metastasis classifier for papillary thyroid cancer relied on CDR3 differences across clinicopathological groups. From the PCR reads, TCRdb re-called clones with MiXCR. TCRdb's processing, not the study's, gives the V and J calls here. In the table there are roughly 35,000 clones, roughly a sixth of which are singletons. This clone appeared many times. Its matching antigen is unknown.

This TCR was sampled from a female donor with papillary thyroid cancer or a benign thyroid nodule (not recorded which). Some clones in this sample may be carry-over from other donors' samples. Sequencing was carried out using blood. The chain has TRBV11-2 and TRBJ1-1; weak D call: TRBD1 (5 bases). Written as DNA, the CDR3 is TGTGCCAGCAGCTTATGGGGCACAACAGGATTCACTGAAGCTTTCTTT. Translating it yields CASSLWGTTGFTEAFF.